Listed here are 28 T cell receptor beta chains from one sample, sequenced in a study of cytomegalovirus exposure and HLA in healthy donors. A multiplex PCR was run with 60 Vbeta primers and 13 Jbeta primers. Here immunoSEQ multiplex PCR was the method, and the copy in TCRdb shows in-frame clones only, minus some. The table lists under 150,000 clones, 65% to 90% of them singletons. Sequencing used PBMCs. These receptors originate from a girl aged 2 to 10 in good health and CMV-seronegative.

The chain combines TRBV4-2 with TRBJ2-1; TRBD2 is a possible D gene (7 bases). With 0 bases removed from V and 0 bases from J, the gap between germline ends came to 15 bases. The CDR3 runs 18 residues. Germline V gene lookup returns CDR1 LGHNA and CDR2 YNFKEQ. Here the CDR3 DNA reads TGTGCCAGCAGCCAAGAGTGGGGGGGCCTGAGCTCCTACAATGAGCAGTTCTTC. The encoded protein is CASSQEWGGLSSYNEQFF.

The chain employs TRBV7-3 and TRBJ2-1, with 8 bases lining up with TRBD2. The germline V gene has CDR1 SGHTA and CDR2 FQGTGA. V shed 4 bases, J shed 9 bases, and the junction held 8 bases outside the gene matches. The CDR3 is made up of 14 amino acids. In nucleotides, the CDR3 is TGTGCCAGCAGCTCAGAGGGACTAGTAGGTGAGCAGTTCTTC. Amino acids: CASSSEGLVGEQFF.

The chain has TRBV13 and TRBJ2-7; TRBD1 aligns across 9 bases. The V and J ends lost 6 bases and 0 bases, in that order; junction bases with no gene match: 6. The germline gives CDR1 PRHDT, CDR2 FYEKMQ (reference sequence). The length of the CDR3 is 15 residues. CDR3 nucleotides: TGTGCCAGCAGGAACCAGGGACAGGGCTCCTACGAGCAGTACTTC. Translating gives CASRNQGQGSYEQYF.

This rearrangement joins TRBV25-1 to TRBJ2-7; 7 nucleotides line up with TRBD1. The CDR3 totals 13 residues. The junction had 1 base not matched to a gene; V was cut back by 3 bases and J by 2 bases. Germline CDR1 is MGHDK and CDR2 is SYGVNS. CDR3 DNA: TGTGCCAGCAGTGACGGACAGGCCTACGAGCAGTACTTC. Protein product: CASSDGQAYEQYF.

The V call is TRBV28, the J call TRBJ2-7, with D possibly TRBD1 on 5 matching bases. With 8 bases removed from V and 6 bases from J, the gap between germline ends came to 20 bases. The CDR3 runs to 14 residues. Germline lookup yields CDR1 MDHEN and CDR2 SYDVKM. The CDR3 DNA is TGTGCCAGCTCCTTACCAGCCGCAAGGGGCGAGCAGTACTTC. This translates into CASSLPAARGEQYF.

The rearrangement uses TRBV28 and TRBJ1-2; 8 bases align to TRBD1. The CDR3 has 14 residues. The germline V gene encodes CDR1 MDHEN and CDR2 SYDVKM. The V and J ends lost 5 bases and 6 bases, in that order; junction bases with no gene match: 8. The DNA for the CDR3 is TGTGCCAGCAGTGAGGACAGGGTCGTGGATGGCTACACCTTC. It codes for CASSEDRVVDGYTF.

This chain connects TRBV5-1 to TRBJ2-5, with a possible D match to TRBD1 (6 bases). The CDR3 is 14 residues long. V gave up 0 bases and J gave up 3 bases, with 9 bases separating them. In germline, CDR1 is SGHRS, CDR2 YFSETQ. CDR3 in amino acids: CASSLDGQKETQYF. The CDR3 nucleotides read TGCGCCAGCAGCTTGGACGGACAGAAAGAGACCCAGTACTTC.

This sequence joins TRBV7-8 and TRBJ2-7; 10 bases line up with TRBD1. V dropped 0 bases and J dropped 3; count of bases not matched to a gene: 5. This CDR3 is built from 16 residues. CDR1 and CDR2 (germline): SGHVS, FQNEAQ. The CDR3 bases are TGTGCCAGCAGCTTAGCCCCGGGACAGGGGCACTACGAGCAGTACTTC. Its protein is CASSLAPGQGHYEQYF.

The CDR3 loop reads CASSSRAPNEKLFF. For the CDR3, the DNA is TGTGCCAGCAGCTCCAGGGCCCCTAATGAAAAACTGTTTTTT. This rearrangement joins TRBV7-2 to TRBJ1-4; TRBD1 might be the D (5 bases). Trimming removed 4 bases from V and 3 bases from J, with 9 bases in between. The germline CDR1 and CDR2 sequences are SGHTA and FQGNSA. The CDR3 consists of 14 residues.

This clone was counted once. V usage is TRBV7-9 and J usage is TRBJ2-3, with 9 bases identical to TRBD2. The germline V gene has CDR1 SEHNR and CDR2 FQNEAQ (reference sequence). This CDR3 contains 18 residues. J gave up 0 bases and V 2 bases, and 9 bases lay outside the gene matches. The CDR3 loop is CASSLLDLAGFSTDTQYF. CDR3 bases: TGTGCCAGCAGCTTATTAGATCTAGCGGGGTTTAGCACAGATACGCAGTATTTT.

This sequence joins TRBV13 and TRBJ2-7; D is uncertain. The CDR3 spans 14 residues. CDR1 and CDR2 (germline): PRHDT, FYEKMQ (reference sequence). Trimming left V 1 base short and J 2 bases short, with 9 bases between. The CDR3 protein is CASSLAGGTYEQYF. The CDR3 DNA is TGTGCCAGCAGCTTAGCTGGCGGTACCTACGAGCAGTACTTC.

This CDR3 is CASTRTGTGQYF. CDR3 nucleotides: TGTGCCAGCACCCGGACAGGGACAGGGCAGTACTTC. The rearrangement links TRBV6-1 to TRBJ2-5, with 9 bases aligning to TRBD1. Trimming removed 7 bases from V and 11 bases from J; junction bases left unmatched: 8. The CDR3 covers 12 residues. The germline V gene has CDR1 MNHNS and CDR2 SASEGT.

The V and J genes are TRBV6-1 and TRBJ1-5; 9 bases align to TRBD1. CDR3 length equals 15 residues. Looked up from germline, CDR1 is MNHNS and CDR2 is SASEGT. V shed 9 bases, J shed 3 bases, and the junction held 9 bases outside the gene matches. CDR3 region: CARGPGQGSNQPQHF. CDR3 coding DNA: TGTGCCAGGGGGCCGGGACAGGGTTCCAATCAGCCCCAGCATTTT.

This clone came up once. The chain employs TRBV2 and TRBJ1-6, with 7 nucleotides matching TRBD1. The CDR3 extends over 17 amino acids. Trimming cost V 8 bases and J 9 bases; bases outside gene matches: 19. Germline CDR1 is SNHLY and CDR2 is FYNNEI. CDR3 DNA sequence: TGTGCCAGCCACAGGACGTGGGGCAGGGACAGCCCTTCACCCCTCCACTTT. Its translation: CASHRTWGRDSPSPLHF.

The rearrangement links TRBV10-1 to TRBJ2-2; 8 bases fit TRBD2. The germline V gene has CDR1 WNHNN and CDR2 SYGVQD (reference sequence). The CDR3 covers 14 residues. V was pared by 7 bases and J by 5 bases, with 6 bases of the junction left unmatched. CDR3 DNA sequence: TGCGCCAGCATGAGCGGGAGTGGTACCGGGGAGCTGTTTTTT. Translation: CASMSGSGTGELFF.

The chain couples TRBV5-1 to TRBJ2-1; 7 bases line up with TRBD1. CDR1 SGHRS and CDR2 YFSETQ come from the germline V gene. CDR3 length: 13 residues. The J segment lost 6 bases and the V segment lost 5 bases, leaving 5 bases of the junction unmatched. The CDR3 DNA reads TGCGCCAGCAGGGTTGCAGGGGGCAATGAGCAGTTCTTC. As protein: CASRVAGGNEQFF.

This clone has only one observation. This sequence joins TRBV10-3 and TRBJ2-1; 8 positions match TRBD2. Germline CDR1 reads ENHRY; CDR2 reads SYGVKD. The CDR3 consists of 16 residues. The V and J ends lost 2 bases and 8 bases, in that order; junction bases with no gene match: 11. The CDR3 spells CAISEPGRGPLDEQFF. CDR3 sequence (DNA): TGTGCCATCAGTGAGCCCGGGAGGGGTCCTTTGGATGAGCAGTTCTTC.

This clone is a singleton in its sample. This chain uses TRBV11-2 with TRBJ1-2; TRBD1 matches 9 bases. This CDR3 region has 14 residues. V gave up 4 bases and J gave up 8 bases; unmatched junction bases: 8. Germline loops: CDR1 SGHAT, CDR2 FQNNGV. The CDR3 DNA is TGTGCCAGCAGCTCGACAGGGGGAGGCAAGGGCTACACCTTC. It is translated as CASSSTGGGKGYTF.

This clone turned up a few times. V usage is TRBV6-1 and J usage is TRBJ1-3; D is uncertain. The CDR3 contains 14 residues. The V end lost 0 bases, the J end lost 5 bases, and 8 bases lay between the germline ends. Germline V gene data show CDR1 as MNHNS and CDR2 as SASEGT. The CDR3, as DNA: TGTGCCAGCAGTGAAGCGCTATTAAGAAACACCATATATTTT. As protein: CASSEALLRNTIYF.

The chain recombines TRBV6-6 with TRBJ1-5; TRBD1 matches at 10 bases. Germline V lookup: CDR1 MNHNY, CDR2 SVGAGI (reference sequence). This CDR3 is 16 amino acids long. Germline trimming cut 6 bases from V and 2 bases from J; bases unmatched to any gene: 7. The CDR3 nucleotides read TGTGCCAGCAGCTCCCACGGGACAGGGGGCAATCAGCCCCAGCATTTT. Its translation: CASSSHGTGGNQPQHF.

V usage is TRBV7-2 and J usage is TRBJ2-3, with TRBD2 identical over 8 bases. This CDR3 region has 17 residues. CDR1 is SGHTA and CDR2 is FQGNSA in the germline V gene. V lost 1 base to trimming and J lost 1 base; unmatched junction nucleotides: 7. Written as DNA, the CDR3 is TGTGCCAGCAGCTTAGGGGCTACTAGCGGAGGCACAGATACGCAGTATTTT. This gives the protein CASSLGATSGGTDTQYF.

CDR3 coding DNA: TGTGCCAGCTTAAGGGCTAGCGGGAGGGGAAGCTCCTACAATGAGCAGTTCTTC. Translation gives CASLRASGRGSSYNEQFF. The V call is TRBV7-3, the J call TRBJ2-1; 12 bases fit TRBD2. V was clipped by 8 bases and J by 0 bases; unmatched bases: 11. This CDR3 comprises 18 residues. Germline CDR1 SGHTA, CDR2 FQGTGA.

The CDR3 spells CASSVGDNEQYF. For the CDR3, the DNA is TGTGCCAGCAGCGTAGGCGACAACGAGCAGTACTTC. The gene calls are TRBV9 and TRBJ2-7; D is uncertain. Germline V gene lookup returns CDR1 SGDLS and CDR2 YYNGEE. The CDR3 has 12 residues. Trimming shortened V by 0 bases and J by 5 bases, and 6 bases separated the two germline ends. The full variable domain, with the rest looked up from reference TRBV9 and TRBJ2-7, is DSGVTQTPKHLITATGQRVTLRCSPRSGDLSVYWYQQSLDQGLQFLIQYYNGEERAKGNILERFSAQQFPDLHSELNLSSLELGDSALYFCASSVGDNEQYFGPGTRLTVT.

The chain has TRBV2 and TRBJ1-4, with D possibly being TRBD1 (5 bases). The CDR3 is 14 residues long. Trimming shortened V by 7 bases and J by 3 bases, and 12 bases separated the two germline ends. Germline V lookup: CDR1 SNHLY, CDR2 FYNNEI. CDR3 nucleotide sequence: TGTGCCAGCAATATCTACAGGTCTAATGAAAAACTGTTTTTT. Translation gives CASNIYRSNEKLFF.

The rearrangement links TRBV29-1 to TRBJ2-3; possible D gene TRBD2, 6 bases. The germline CDR1 and CDR2 sequences are SQVTM and ANQGSEA. V was pared by 7 bases and J by 3 bases, with 23 bases between. The CDR3 is made up of 16 amino acids. In DNA, the CDR3 is TGCAGCGCGACAATGACTAGATACCGGAATACAGATACGCAGTATTTT. Translating gives CSATMTRYRNTDTQYF.

The rearrangement joins TRBV5-6 to TRBJ1-4; possible D gene TRBD1, 5 bases. Germline-derived CDR1 and CDR2 are SGHDT and YYEEEE. This CDR3 is 13 amino acids long. V lost 0 bases and J 12 bases, leaving 12 bases between the germline ends. The CDR3 loop is CASSLDQGRELFF. The CDR3, as DNA: TGTGCCAGCAGCTTGGATCAGGGCAGGGAACTGTTTTTT.

Only a few counts were recorded for this clone. As DNA, the CDR3 is TGCGCCAGCAGCTATGAGGGCCTCGCTGAAGCTTTCTTT. It specifies CASSYEGLAEAFF. The chain employs TRBV5-1 and TRBJ1-1, with D uncertain. Germline CDR1 is SGHRS and CDR2 is YFSETQ. The CDR3 runs 13 residues. The germline V and J ends were trimmed by 3 bases and 6 bases, with 12 bases remaining between them.

This clone was recorded once. The chain links TRBV7-6 to TRBJ2-1; 8 bases line up with TRBD1. Trimming at V came to 1 base and at J to 3 bases, leaving 8 bases not matched to a gene. This CDR3 is built from 17 residues. CDR1 is SGHVS and CDR2 is FNYEAQ in the germline V gene. The CDR3 loop is CASSLGQGASHYNEQFF. The CDR3 DNA follows: TGTGCCAGCAGCTTAGGGCAGGGGGCCTCTCACTACAATGAGCAGTTCTTC.